A selection of T cell receptor beta chains follows, all from one sample in a study of somatic mutations in T cells in chronic GVHD. Clones were read by immunoSEQ multiplex PCR, and TCRdb kept only the in-frame ones, dropping some. The sample yields around 13,000 clones, more than 75% seen once. What was sequenced was Vbeta20-negative CD4+ T cells from blood. The receptors originated from a male patient aged 45-59 years with chronic graft-versus-host disease. The graft donor may have contributed some T cells. Each CDR3 is given with its conserved first and last residue. The D gene is left open where the match is weak. Size is omitted from some rows. Given values are once, few, many or a class for expanded clones.

v_call,cdr3_length,d_call,clone_size,j_call,cdr3_nt,cdr3_aa
TRBV18,14,TRBD1,.,TRBJ1-3,TGTGCCAGCTCATTGACAGGGGACGGAAACACCATATATTTT,CASSLTGDGNTIYF
TRBV4-3,15,TRBD1,.,TRBJ1-1,TGCGCCAGCAGCCAACACGGGACAGCGAACACTGAAGCTTTCTTT,CASSQHGTANTEAFF
TRBV10-2,15,TRBD1,.,TRBJ1-5,TGCGCCAGCAGCGTGGGACAGGGACTAGATCAGCCCCAGCATTTT,CASSVGQGLDQPQHF
TRBV7-2,13,.,.,TRBJ1-1,TGTGCCAGCAGCTTAGCGAGAAACACTGAAGCTTTCTTT,CASSLARNTEAFF
TRBV5-5,15,.,.,TRBJ2-6,TGTGCCAGCAGCTTGGCCGTCTCTGGGGCCAACGTCCTGACTTTC,CASSLAVSGANVLTF
TRBV11-2,15,TRBD1,.,TRBJ2-1,TGTGCCAGCAGCTTAGGACAGGGGGCGTACAATGAGCAGTTCTTC,CASSLGQGAYNEQFF
TRBV7-9,15,TRBD2,.,TRBJ2-5,TGTGCCAGCAGCTCCGGGACTAGCGGATGGGAGACCCAGTACTTC,CASSSGTSGWETQYF
TRBV7-2,16,.,few,TRBJ2-1,TGTGCCAGCAGCTTAGTAGGGGGGGGCTCCTACAATGAGCAGTTCTTC,CASSLVGGGSYNEQFF
TRBV2,15,TRBD1,.,TRBJ1-2,TGTGCCAGCAGTGAAGGGACAGGGGTGGTCGGTGGCTACACCTTC,CASSEGTGVVGGYTF
TRBV7-9,15,TRBD2,once,TRBJ2-1,TGTACCAGCAGCGCCCTAGCGGGAGGCGTCGGTGAGCAGTTCTTC,CTSSALAGGVGEQFF
TRBV6-5,14,.,.,TRBJ2-2,TGTGCCAGCAGGGGGGACACCGGCGCCGGGGAGCTGTTTTTT,CASRGDTGAGELFF
TRBV19,15,TRBD1,.,TRBJ1-5,TGTGCCAGTAGACGGGACAGGTCTGAGAATCAGCCCCAGCATTTT,CASRRDRSENQPQHF
TRBV14,13,.,.,TRBJ1-2,TGTGCCAGCAGCCAAGTGGAGGTCGGCGGCTACACCTTC,CASSQVEVGGYTF
TRBV10-2,16,TRBD1,.,TRBJ1-1,TGCGCCAGCAGGGAGGGACAGGTCTTAATGAACACTGAAGCTTTCTTT,CASREGQVLMNTEAFF
TRBV5-6,15,.,.,TRBJ1-4,TGTGCCAGCAGCTTGGTCGCTGACTTGAGTGAAAAACTGTTTTTT,CASSLVADLSEKLFF
TRBV10-3,13,.,.,TRBJ2-7,TGTGCCATCAGTGAGTATCGGGTGGAAGGGCAGTACTTC,CAISEYRVEGQYF
TRBV5-4,17,TRBD2,.,TRBJ2-1,TGTGCCAGCAGCTATAAAACGGGACTAGCGGGAGTCAATGAGCAGTTCTTC,CASSYKTGLAGVNEQFF
TRBV28,15,.,.,TRBJ1-2,TGTGCCAGCTCCCAAGTAAGGGACTATATCAATGGCTACACCTTC,CASSQVRDYINGYTF
TRBV7-2,15,.,.,TRBJ1-1,TGTGCCAGCAGCCCCCGGGTGGGAGTGAACACTGAAGCTTTCTTT,CASSPRVGVNTEAFF
TRBV6-5,15,TRBD1,.,TRBJ2-5,TGTGCCAGCAGTTACTCGGGACAGGCCCAAGAGACCCAGTACTTC,CASSYSGQAQETQYF
TRBV7-2,15,.,.,TRBJ2-7,TGTGCCAGCAGTTTTAACAGGTCCCCATCCTACGAGCAGTACTTC,CASSFNRSPSYEQYF
TRBV2,15,TRBD1,.,TRBJ1-5,TGTGCCAGCAGTAGGGACAGCGTGGGGATTCAGCCCCAGCATTTT,CASSRDSVGIQPQHF
TRBV5-4,14,.,few,TRBJ2-7,TGTGCCAGCAGCAGATCCGGGACAACCTACGAGCAGTACTTC,CASSRSGTTYEQYF
TRBV7-6,15,TRBD2,.,TRBJ2-3,TGTGCCAGCAGTACAACTAGCGGACTCACAGATACGCAGTATTTT,CASSTTSGLTDTQYF
TRBV5-4,14,TRBD1,.,TRBJ2-3,TGTGCCAGCAGCACCCTGACAGGGGGGGATACGCAGTATTTT,CASSTLTGGDTQYF
TRBV6-6,14,.,few,TRBJ1-2,TGTGCCAGCAGTTACTCGGGGGGGAACTATGGCTACACCTTC,CASSYSGGNYGYTF
TRBV28,15,TRBD2,.,TRBJ2-3,TGTGCCAGCACCTCGGCTAGCGGGAGCACAGATACGCAGTATTTT,CASTSASGSTDTQYF
TRBV5-4,15,.,few,TRBJ1-1,TGTGCCAGCAGCTTGTTTAGTGACAGGACGAGCGAAGCTTTCTTT,CASSLFSDRTSEAFF
TRBV7-8,14,TRBD2,.,TRBJ2-4,TGTGCCAGCAGCGTCCGGGAGGGAGGAGACATTCAGTACTTC,CASSVREGGDIQYF
TRBV7-2,13,.,.,TRBJ1-5,TGTGCCAGCAGCCCTTCGGGGTATCAGCCCCAGCATTTT,CASSPSGYQPQHF
TRBV28,13,.,.,TRBJ1-5,TGTGCCAGCAGCCGGGGAATTGGTCAGCCCCAGCATTTT,CASSRGIGQPQHF
TRBV6-1,13,TRBD1,.,TRBJ2-7,TGTGCCAGCAGACAGGGGGGTTTCTACGAGCAGTACTTC,CASRQGGFYEQYF
TRBV7-9,16,.,.,TRBJ1-6,TGTGCCAGCAGCTTAGGTGAATCGACAGCGAATTCACCCCTCCACTTT,CASSLGESTANSPLHF
TRBV10-3,13,.,.,TRBJ1-1,TGTGCCATCAGTGAGTCGAGCGGAACTGAAGCTTTCTTT,CAISESSGTEAFF
TRBV9,15,.,once,TRBJ1-5,TGTGCCAGCAGCTCAGAGGGAAACTGGAATCAGCCCCAGCATTTT,CASSSEGNWNQPQHF
TRBV10-3,17,TRBD1,.,TRBJ2-1,TGTGCCATCAGCGACCCTTCGACAGGGAGCTCCTACAATGAGCAGTTCTTC,CAISDPSTGSSYNEQFF
TRBV14,14,TRBD1,.,TRBJ1-1,TGTGCCAGCAGCCCCAGGACAGGGAAAGCTGAAGCTTTCTTT,CASSPRTGKAEAFF
TRBV29-1,17,TRBD2,.,TRBJ2-1,TGCAGCGTCGAGACTAGCGGGGGGGCCTTTTTATACAATGAGCAGTTCTTC,CSVETSGGAFLYNEQFF
TRBV10-3,15,.,.,TRBJ1-2,TGTGCCATCAGTGAAATGGTGGACAAACTCTATGGCTACACCTTC,CAISEMVDKLYGYTF